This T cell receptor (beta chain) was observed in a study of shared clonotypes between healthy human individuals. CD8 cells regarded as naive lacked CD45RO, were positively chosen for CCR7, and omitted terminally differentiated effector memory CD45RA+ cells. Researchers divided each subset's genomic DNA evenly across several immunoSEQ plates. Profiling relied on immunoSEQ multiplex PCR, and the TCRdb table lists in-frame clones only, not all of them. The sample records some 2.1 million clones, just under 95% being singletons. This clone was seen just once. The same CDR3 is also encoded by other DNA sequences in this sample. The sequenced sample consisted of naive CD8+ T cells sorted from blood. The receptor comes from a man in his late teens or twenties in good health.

This chain's CDR3 is CAWSAGTASNQPQHF. CDR3 bases: TGTGCCTGGAGTGCCGGGACAGCTAGCAATCAGCCCCAGCATTTT. The chain joins TRBV30 to TRBJ1-5, with 7 bases matching TRBD1. CDR1 and CDR2 (germline): GTSNPN, SVGIG (reference sequence). V was pared by 1 base and J by 0 bases, with 3 bases of the junction left unmatched. CDR3 size: 15 residues.